The next 27 T cell receptor beta chains were all read from a single sample in a study of human T cells and chemical hapten exposure. Described time point: patch test 1, 2 weeks after DPC sensitization. The treatment here: therapeutic diphenylcyclopropenone sensitization with weekly scalp DPC. TCRdb processed the RACE reads anew with MiXCR; each CDR3 protein has one entry. The table shows more than 90,000 distinct CDR3 sequences, with about 10% occurring only once. This material consisted of whole blood, taken in connection with sensitization to the hapten diphenylcyclopropenone (DPC). All receptors come from a man aged 40-49 years with alopecia areata. Some clones in this sample may be carry-over from other donors' samples.

The V and J genes are TRBV30 and TRBJ1-5, with a tentative D call TRBD1 (5 bases). V lost 2 bases to trimming and J lost 7 bases, with 12 bases between them. CDR1 is GTSNPN and CDR2 is SVGIG in the germline V gene (reference sequence). The CDR3 is made up of 13 amino acids. In DNA, the CDR3 is TGTGCCTGGAGTCCGGGGCAGAGGCAGCCCCAGCATTTT. Translation gives CAWSPGQRQPQHF. The full variable domain, completed using reference TRBV30 and TRBJ1-5, is SQTIHQWPATLVQPVGSPLSLECTVEGTSNPNLYWYRQAAGRGLQLLFYSVGIGQISSEVPQNLSASRPQDRQFILSSKKLLLSDSGFYLCAWSPGQRQPQHFGDGTRLSIL.

The CDR3 bases are TGTGCCAGCAGCCAAGATCCTAAGGGGTCCGAACTAACCGAAGCTTTCTTT. It codes for CASSQDPKGSELTEAFF. This chain links TRBV14 with TRBJ1-1; D possibly corresponds to TRBD1 (5 bases). Per germline, CDR1 SGHDN and CDR2 FVKESK. V lost 0 bases and J lost 8, with 22 bases in between. The CDR3 is made up of 17 amino acids.

This clonotype was detected a few times. V usage is TRBV7-9 and J usage is TRBJ1-5, with D tentatively TRBD1 (6 bases). Germline V CDR1 and CDR2: SEHNR, FQNEAQ (reference sequence). Deletions cut 4 bases from V and 0 bases from J, with 10 bases between. The CDR3 totals 15 residues. CDR3 region: CASSSPGDSNQPQHF. CDR3 nucleotides: TGTGCCAGCAGCTCACCAGGGGATAGCAATCAGCCCCAGCATTTT.

Concerning this clonotype itself: Just one base apart from a much larger clone, this may be a read error. The rearrangement uses TRBV24-1 and TRBJ2-1; D is unresolved. The CDR3 extends over 13 amino acids. V lost 5 bases and J lost 6, with 10 bases in between. Per germline, CDR1 KGHDR and CDR2 SFDVKD. Here the CDR3 reads CATSGTFSNEQFF. CDR3 sequence (DNA): TGTGCCACCAGTGGGACCTTCAGCAATGAGCAGTTCTTC.

This clonotype was seen a handful of times. V is TRBV12-3 or TRBV12-4 and J is TRBJ1-1; 7 nucleotides match TRBD1. J was trimmed by 8 bases and V by 5 bases; bases with no gene match: 11. This CDR3 is built from 14 residues. In DNA form, the CDR3 reads TGTGCCAGCAGTCAGGGACAGTCGGGGAGGGAAGCTTTCTTT. This gives the protein CASSQGQSGREAFF.

The sample holds a few counts of this clonotype. The rearrangement links TRBV2 to TRBJ1-1, with TRBD1 as a possible D gene (5 bases). CDR1 and CDR2 from the germline V gene are SNHLY and FYNNEI. Trimming took off 6 bases at V and 8 bases at J, with 19 bases between the two ends. The CDR3 spans 14 residues. CDR3 residues: CASSGGPWIEEAFF. CDR3 nucleotides: TGTGCCAGCAGCGGGGGACCGTGGATCGAGGAAGCTTTCTTT.

This clonotype was detected a few times. The rearrangement uses TRBV6-5 and TRBJ2-7, with a possible D match to TRBD1 (5 bases). Germline CDR1 and CDR2: MNHEY and SVGAGI. V was pared by 2 bases and J by 2 bases, with 16 bases between. The CDR3 runs to 16 residues. CDR3 residues: CASSYRHFDRTYEQYF. CDR3 in DNA: TGTGCCAGCAGTTACCGACACTTCGACAGAACCTACGAGCAGTACTTC.

V and J are TRBV6-4 and TRBJ2-2; D is unclear. Germline assignment: CDR1 MRHNA and CDR2 SNTAGT. Trimming pared 6 bases from V and 2 bases from J, leaving 16 bases between. The CDR3 covers 16 residues. CDR3 in amino acids: CASSGVAGVNTGELFF. CDR3 bases: TGTGCCAGCAGCGGCGTAGCAGGCGTAAACACCGGGGAGCTGTTTTTT.

As DNA, the CDR3 is TGCGCCAGCAGCTCGGACAGGAACACAGATACGCAGTATTTT. Amino acid sequence: CASSSDRNTDTQYF. The J gene is TRBJ2-3, the V gene TRBV5-1, with 7 bases that match TRBD1. V dropped 3 bases and J dropped 2; count of bases not matched to a gene: 3. This CDR3 region has 14 residues. Germline V gene lookup returns CDR1 SGHRS and CDR2 YFSETQ.

The genes are TRBV29-1 and TRBJ2-7, with 8 nucleotides matching TRBD1. Germline CDR1 is SQVTM and CDR2 is ANQGSEA. The V and J ends lost 4 bases and 5 bases, in that order; junction bases with no gene match: 4. The length of the CDR3 is 12 residues. CDR3 nucleotide sequence: TGCAGCGTTGTCACAGGGGGTAACGAGCAGTACTTC. This encodes CSVVTGGNEQYF.

This clonotype was seen a handful of times. The V gene is TRBV7-9, the J gene TRBJ2-7; tentatively, D is TRBD2 (5 bases). CDR1 and CDR2 (germline): SEHNR, FQNEAQ (reference sequence). Trimming shortened V by 5 bases and J by 3 bases, and 17 bases separated the two germline ends. The CDR3 consists of 15 residues. For the CDR3, the DNA is TGTGCCAGCAGCCGACCCGGAGGCCACTACTACGAGCAGTACTTC. Its protein is CASSRPGGHYYEQYF. Full variable domain (remainder filled in from reference TRBV7-9 and TRBJ2-7): DTGVSQNPRHKITKRGQNVTFRCDPISEHNRLYWYRQTLGQGPEFLTYFQNEAQLEKSRLLSDRFSAERPKGSFSTLEIQRTEQGDSAMYLCASSRPGGHYYEQYFGPGTRLTVT.

The chain recombines TRBV29-1 with TRBJ1-5; weak D call: TRBD1 (5 bases). Trimming left V 7 bases short and J 5 bases short, with 15 bases between. The V gene's germline CDR1 is SQVTM and CDR2 ANQGSEA. The CDR3 contains 13 residues. The CDR3 DNA is TGCAGCGCCCGGACACGAATAGATCAGCCCCAGCATTTT. Encoded protein: CSARTRIDQPQHF.

This clonotype was detected many times. The rearrangement uses TRBV20-1 and TRBJ2-2, with 15 bases fitting TRBD2. Germline V gene data show CDR1 as DFQATT and CDR2 as SNEGSKA (reference sequence). This CDR3 is 17 amino acids long. V was pared by 1 base and J by 5 bases, with 5 bases of the junction left unmatched. The CDR3 nucleotides read TGCAGTGCTAGAGGATGGGGACTAGCGGGAGGTACCGGGGAGCTGTTTTTT. Encoded protein: CSARGWGLAGGTGELFF.

This clonotype occurred a few times. The V call is TRBV20-1, the J call TRBJ2-1; 10 bases are a match to TRBD2. Per germline, CDR1 DFQATT and CDR2 SNEGSKA (reference sequence). CDR3 size: 13 residues. J was trimmed by 10 bases and V by 5 bases; bases with no gene match: 8. DNA of the CDR3: TGCAGTGCTGGCCTAGCGGGAGTCTGGGAGCAGTTCTTC. Its protein product is CSAGLAGVWEQFF.

The rearrangement joins TRBV27 to TRBJ2-2, with 10 positions matching TRBD1. The length of the CDR3 is 16 residues. Trimming took 0 bases from V and 7 from J; bases not matched to a gene: 5. Germline V gene data show CDR1 as MNHEY and CDR2 as SMNVEV (reference sequence). As DNA, the CDR3 is TGTGCCAGCAGTTTATCGACAGGGGGCCGGTTCGGGGAGCTGTTTTTT. Translation: CASSLSTGGRFGELFF.

This clonotype showed up many times. The genes are TRBV27 and TRBJ2-7; 8 nucleotides agree with TRBD1. V was clipped by 5 bases and J by 2 bases; unmatched bases: 5. The CDR3 has 14 amino acids. The germline V gene has CDR1 MNHEY and CDR2 SMNVEV (reference sequence). The CDR3 nucleotides read TGTGCCAGCAGTCCTTGGACAGGGCCCTACGAGCAGTACTTC. Its protein product is CASSPWTGPYEQYF.

This clonotype was detected only a few times. V is TRBV28 and J is TRBJ2-7; D might be TRBD2 (6 bases). This CDR3 has 13 amino acids. Trimming took off 3 bases at V and 2 bases at J, with 8 bases between the two ends. Germline assignment: CDR1 MDHEN and CDR2 SYDVKM. This chain's CDR3 is CASSFAGTYEQYF. For the CDR3, the DNA is TGTGCCAGCAGTTTTGCGGGAACCTACGAGCAGTACTTC.

This clonotype was picked up a small number of times. V and J are TRBV11-2 and TRBJ1-5, with D uncertain. With 1 base removed from V and 5 bases from J, the gap between germline ends came to 6 bases. The length of the CDR3 is 13 residues. The germline gives CDR1 SGHAT, CDR2 FQNNGV. CDR3 nucleotides: TGTGCCAGCAGCTTAGGGGTGTATCAGCCCCAGCATTTT. Residues: CASSLGVYQPQHF.

In this sample, this clonotype turned up a few times. The gene calls are TRBV20-1 and TRBJ2-7, with 10 bases fitting TRBD2. Germline values: CDR1 DFQATT, CDR2 SNEGSKA (reference sequence). V shed 5 bases and J 4 bases; nucleotides not matched to a gene: 8. The CDR3 has 14 amino acids. The chain's CDR3 is CSAAFGTSVYEQYF. CDR3 nucleotides: TGCAGTGCTGCCTTTGGGACTAGCGTATACGAGCAGTACTTC.

This clonotype turned up a few times. This chain joins TRBV12-3 or TRBV12-4 and TRBJ2-3, with TRBD2 as a possible D gene (5 bases). The germline V and J ends were trimmed by 5 bases and 2 bases, with 14 bases remaining between them. The CDR3 is made up of 15 amino acids. The CDR3 DNA sequence: TGTGCCAGCAGTCCCCAGAGGGCTCACACAGATACGCAGTATTTT. Translated, it gives CASSPQRAHTDTQYF.

In this sample, this clonotype turned up a few times. In DNA, the CDR3 is TGCGCCAGCAGTCAATCTGTCGCACTAGCGGGCCCGAATAGCACAGATACGCAGTATTTT. The encoded protein is CASSQSVALAGPNSTDTQYF. This chain joins TRBV23-1 and TRBJ2-3; 9 bases agree with TRBD2. TRBV23-1 carries the ORF label, with uncertain function. Losses at the gene ends were 0 bases for V and 0 bases for J; bases not matched to a gene: 13. The CDR3 totals 20 residues.

The chain combines TRBV9 with TRBJ2-5; no reliable D call. Germline V gene data show CDR1 as SGDLS and CDR2 as YYNGEE. This CDR3 is built from 15 residues. Trimming shortened V by 3 bases and J by 2 bases, and 14 bases separated the two germline ends. CDR3 sequence (DNA): TGTGCCAGCAGCGCCAGCGCGGCAGATCAAGAGACCCAGTACTTC. Protein product: CASSASAADQETQYF.

This clonotype was counted at least ten times. This chain uses TRBV12-5 with TRBJ2-1, with 8 bases fitting TRBD1. V was clipped by 4 bases and J by 7 bases; unmatched bases: 6. This CDR3 contains 14 residues. Per the germline V gene, CDR1 is LGHNT and CDR2 is FRNRAP. The CDR3 reads CASGSDRAGNEQFF. In nucleotides, the CDR3 is TGTGCTAGTGGTTCGGACAGGGCGGGAAATGAGCAGTTCTTC.

The CDR3 DNA is TGTGCCAGCAGCTTATTGCCCATCAATGAGCAGTTCTTC. This codes for CASSLLPINEQFF. The chain has TRBV7-3 and TRBJ2-1; no reliable D call. CDR3 length: 13 amino acids. Looked up from germline, CDR1 is SGHTA and CDR2 is FQGTGA. V lost 2 bases and J lost 6, with 8 bases in between.

This clonotype occurred many times. V is TRBV7-9 and J is TRBJ2-3; D is unclear. The length of the CDR3 is 12 residues. Trimming shortened V by 7 bases and J by 0 bases, and 5 bases separated the two germline ends. Germline lookup yields CDR1 SEHNR and CDR2 FQNEAQ (reference sequence). DNA for the CDR3: TGTGCCAGCACCCCCAGCACAGATACGCAGTATTTT. Protein: CASTPSTDTQYF.

This clonotype was found a few times. V gene TRBV28 combines with J gene TRBJ2-7; no firm D call. Trimming shortened V by 5 bases and J by 1 base, and 9 bases separated the two germline ends. The CDR3 sequence is 13 residues long. Germline CDR1 MDHEN, CDR2 SYDVKM. As DNA, the CDR3 is TGTGCCAGCAGTCGTTTTAGGTCCTACGAGCAGTACTTC. This codes for CASSRFRSYEQYF.

The chain recombines TRBV19 with TRBJ2-1, with 12 bases matching TRBD2. Trimming took 3 bases from V and 3 from J; bases not matched to a gene: 3. The CDR3 runs 16 residues. Germline loops: CDR1 LNHDA, CDR2 SQIVND (reference sequence). In DNA, the CDR3 is TGTGCCAGTAGTATGACTAGCGGGAGACTCTACAATGAGCAGTTCTTC. Amino acid sequence: CASSMTSGRLYNEQFF.